Each of the 21 T cell receptor beta chains below was sequenced from the same sample in a study of shared clonotypes between healthy human individuals. Clones were sequenced by immunoSEQ multiplex PCR, and TCRdb holds only the in-frame ones, with some missing. The sample lists about 980,000 clones, around 80% occurring once. Input material: memory CD4+ T cells sorted from blood. Documented subset: CD45RA-negative fraction. The origin of the receptors is a man between 18 and 35 years old in good health.

In this sample, this clone turned up a few times. The gene calls are TRBV28 and TRBJ1-5; D is unclear. V lost 6 bases, J lost 6 bases, and 18 bases lay in between. The CDR3 spans 15 residues. Germline CDR1 MDHEN, CDR2 SYDVKM. The CDR3 loop reads CASSSPQYGSQPQHF. DNA of the CDR3: TGTGCCAGCAGCTCCCCGCAGTACGGAAGTCAGCCCCAGCATTTT.

This chain uses TRBV7-6 with TRBJ2-2; possibly TRBD2 for D (6 bases). This CDR3 contains 15 residues. Germline values: CDR1 SGHVS, CDR2 FNYEAQ. Trimming removed 3 bases from V and 3 bases from J, with 11 bases in between. CDR3 in DNA: TGTGCCAGCAGCTTGGGCGGGATTTACACCGGGGAGCTGTTTTTT. Translating gives CASSLGGIYTGELFF. The complete variable domain, with remaining parts taken from reference TRBV7-6 and TRBJ2-2, reads GAGVSQSPRYKVTKRGQDVALRCDPISGHVSLYWYRQALGQGPEFLTYFNYEAQQDKSGLPNDRFSAERPEGSISTLTIQRTEQRDSAMYRCASSLGGIYTGELFFGEGSRLTVL.

The sample holds a few counts of this clone. This chain joins TRBV9 and TRBJ2-3; 7 bases line up with TRBD1. Germline CDR1 is SGDLS and CDR2 is YYNGEE. The CDR3 length is 16 residues. V was clipped by 3 bases and J by 1 base; unmatched bases: 8. The CDR3 DNA is TGTGCCAGCAGCGCCCTTCGACAGGGCCGCACAGATACGCAGTATTTT. Its protein is CASSALRQGRTDTQYF.

The V call is TRBV7-8, the J call TRBJ1-5; tentatively, D is TRBD1 (5 bases). Trimming left V 1 base short and J 6 bases short, with 13 bases between. This CDR3 has 15 amino acids. CDR1 and CDR2 (germline): SGHVS, FQNEAQ. The CDR3 region is CASSLGGLGTQPQHF. CDR3 bases: TGTGCCAGCAGCTTAGGAGGGTTGGGGACTCAGCCCCAGCATTTT.

V usage is TRBV4-1 and J usage is TRBJ2-2; D not resolved. This CDR3 spans 13 amino acids. V dropped 4 bases and J dropped 3 bases, with 6 bases sitting between them. Germline lookup yields CDR1 MGHRA and CDR2 YSYEKL. The CDR3 loop reads CASSPADTGELFF. The CDR3 DNA reads as TGCGCCAGCAGCCCGGCGGACACCGGGGAGCTGTTTTTT.

The rearrangement joins TRBV6-6 to TRBJ2-7; possibly TRBD1 for D (7 bases). This CDR3 has 13 amino acids. The ends were cut back, 4 bases at V and 4 bases at J, with 11 bases in the middle. CDR1 and CDR2 from the germline V gene are MNHNY and SVGAGI (reference sequence). The CDR3 is CASSWDSGYEQYF. The DNA for the CDR3 is TGTGCCAGCAGTTGGGACAGCGGGTACGAGCAGTACTTC.

With respect to this clone: This sequence may be a read error, since a much larger clone differs from it by one base. This sample includes further DNA sequences coding for the same CDR3. The chain recombines TRBV28 with TRBJ2-2; a possible D gene is TRBD1 (5 bases). Trimming cost V 2 bases and J 5 bases, with 9 bases left between them. Germline CDR1 MDHEN, CDR2 SYDVKM. The CDR3 contains 14 residues. Here the CDR3 reads CASSLVKGTGELFF. DNA for the CDR3: TGTGCCAGCAGTTTAGTCAAGGGGACCGGGGAGCTGTTTTTT.

This clone has ten or more counts. In the same sample, other DNA sequences code for this CDR3. The rearrangement joins TRBV28 to TRBJ1-5, with no clear D. V was trimmed by 4 bases and J by 2 bases, leaving 6 bases between them. CDR3 length equals 13 residues. Germline V gene sequence: CDR1 MDHEN, CDR2 SYDVKM. The CDR3 loop is CASSSGGNQPQHF. CDR3 bases: TGTGCCAGCAGTTCCGGGGGCAATCAGCCCCAGCATTTT. Full variable domain (missing parts from reference TRBV28 and TRBJ1-5): DVKVTQSSRYLVKRTGEKVFLECVQDMDHENMFWYRQDPGLGLRLIYFSYDVKMKEKGDIPEGYSVSREKKERFSLILESASTNQTSMYLCASSSGGNQPQHFGDGTRLSIL.

The V and J genes are TRBV10-1 and TRBJ1-5, with 7 bases aligning to TRBD1. The J segment lost 6 bases and the V segment lost 2 bases, leaving 19 bases of the junction unmatched. Germline V lookup: CDR1 WNHNN, CDR2 SYGVQD (reference sequence). CDR3 length: 19 residues. Written as DNA, the CDR3 is TGCGCCAGCAGTGAGCCCCATTCGGCGACAGGGATTAGGAGTCAGCCCCAGCATTTT. It is translated as CASSEPHSATGIRSQPQHF.

The chain uses TRBV19 and TRBJ1-5; D call uncertain. Germline V gene data show CDR1 as LNHDA and CDR2 as SQIVND (reference sequence). V was clipped by 1 base and J by 0 bases, with 7 bases between them. This CDR3 has 15 amino acids. The CDR3 nucleotides read TGTGCCAGTAGTATAGGGCCAGCTAGCAATCAGCCCCAGCATTTT. Translating it yields CASSIGPASNQPQHF.

This clone was counted between two and nine times. The genes are TRBV4-1 and TRBJ2-3; 12 nucleotides match TRBD2. The CDR3 loop spans 16 amino acids. The germline gives CDR1 MGHRA, CDR2 YSYEKL. Trimming removed 0 bases from V and 5 bases from J; junction bases left unmatched: 3. The CDR3 spells CASSQEVTSGGDTQYF. CDR3 sequence (DNA): TGCGCCAGCAGCCAAGAGGTGACTAGCGGGGGAGATACGCAGTATTTT.

The genes are TRBV29-1 and TRBJ1-2; tentatively, D is TRBD1 (6 bases). V was trimmed by 3 bases and J by 4 bases, leaving 18 bases between them. In germline, CDR1 is SQVTM, CDR2 ANQGSEA. The CDR3 extends over 15 amino acids. The CDR3 DNA is TGCAGCGTTGAGGCCCCCATCGGGACAAGCTATGGCTACACCTTC. Its protein is CSVEAPIGTSYGYTF.

The J gene is TRBJ2-2, the V gene TRBV4-2, with no clear D. V lost 0 bases to trimming and J lost 6 bases, with 11 bases between them. This CDR3 has 15 residues. The germline gives CDR1 LGHNA, CDR2 YNFKEQ. The CDR3 coding sequence is TGTGCCAGCAGCCAAGAGCTTGAGGTCGCCGGGGAGCTGTTTTTT. Amino acid sequence: CASSQELEVAGELFF.

V and J are TRBV7-9 and TRBJ1-3; D not resolved. The ends were cut back, 2 bases at V and 0 bases at J, with 17 bases in the middle. The length of the CDR3 is 18 residues. Germline CDR1 SEHNR, CDR2 FQNEAQ (reference sequence). The CDR3 region is CASSLIFLGPLSGNTIYF. In nucleotides, the CDR3 is TGTGCCAGCAGCTTAATTTTTTTAGGGCCACTCTCTGGAAACACCATATATTTT.

The V call is TRBV5-4, the J call TRBJ2-2, with 10 positions matching TRBD2. The CDR3 sequence is 16 residues long. Germline trimming cut 4 bases from V and 0 bases from J; bases unmatched to any gene: 3. Germline V gene data show CDR1 as SGHNT and CDR2 as YYREEE (reference sequence). CDR3 in DNA: TGTGCCAGCAGCCCTGGACTAGCGGCGAACACCGGGGAGCTGTTTTTT. It translates to CASSPGLAANTGELFF.

V and J are TRBV7-8 and TRBJ2-1, with 11 bases fitting TRBD2. The CDR3 is 16 amino acids. CDR1 is SGHVS and CDR2 is FQNEAQ in the germline V gene. With 1 base clipped from V and 4 bases from J, the junction kept 3 bases outside the gene matches. The CDR3 nucleotides are TGTGCCAGCAGCTTAGGTCGACTAGCGGGATACAATGAGCAGTTCTTC. Translating it yields CASSLGRLAGYNEQFF.

The CDR3 protein is CASSSRLGLEQYF. The DNA of the CDR3 is TGTGCCAGCAGCTCCAGACTGGGCCTCGAGCAGTACTTC. The rearrangement uses TRBV5-4 and TRBJ2-7; D remains unclear. The CDR3 runs 13 residues. Germline V lookup: CDR1 SGHNT, CDR2 YYREEE (reference sequence). Trimming took 3 bases from V and 6 from J, leaving 13 bases between them.

This rearrangement joins TRBV16 to TRBJ2-5; the D gene is possibly TRBD1 (5 bases). Germline CDR1 reads KGHSY; CDR2 reads FQNENV. This CDR3 contains 13 residues. With 3 bases removed from V and 3 bases from J, the gap between germline ends came to 8 bases. CDR3 in amino acids: CASSQGREETQYF. The DNA for the CDR3 is TGTGCCAGCAGCCAGGGCAGGGAAGAGACCCAGTACTTC.

V is TRBV28 and J is TRBJ1-4; 7 bases align to TRBD1. The germline V gene has CDR1 MDHEN and CDR2 SYDVKM. This CDR3 region has 16 residues. Unmatched junction bases numbered 9, after V lost 4 bases and J lost 4 bases. The CDR3 sequence: CASSSEGRGRNEKLFF. The CDR3 nucleotides read TGTGCCAGCAGTTCCGAAGGGAGGGGGCGTAATGAAAAACTGTTTTTT. The full variable domain, rest sourced from reference TRBV28 and TRBJ1-4, is DVKVTQSSRYLVKRTGEKVFLECVQDMDHENMFWYRQDPGLGLRLIYFSYDVKMKEKGDIPEGYSVSREKKERFSLILESASTNQTSMYLCASSSEGRGRNEKLFFGSGTQLSVL.

The V and J genes are TRBV28 and TRBJ1-2, with D hard to call. CDR1 is MDHEN and CDR2 is SYDVKM in the germline V gene. This CDR3 contains 16 residues. V shed 4 bases and J shed 4 bases, with 19 bases lying between them. The CDR3 loop reads CASSSTADPARYGYTF. CDR3 nucleotides: TGTGCCAGCAGTTCCACGGCGGACCCGGCGCGCTATGGCTACACCTTC.

J is TRBJ2-5 and V is TRBV6-5, with 10 bases aligning to TRBD2. V lost 6 bases and J lost 11; bases outside the gene matches: 15. Germline V gene data show CDR1 as MNHEY and CDR2 as SVGAGI. The CDR3 length is 15 residues. CDR3 in amino acids: CASSQNLAGVGEQYF. The CDR3 nucleotides are TGTGCCAGCAGCCAAAACCTAGCGGGAGTCGGTGAGCAGTACTTC.